The clone carrying this TCR beta chain has just a few counts. Its cognate antigen is unknown. Clinicians diagnosed using symptoms, serum thyroxine, TRAb, thyroid ultrasound and orbital computed tomography. Fresh peripheral blood (more than 9 ml) yielded the PBMCs. This sample is drawn from a study of Graves' ophthalmopathy and Graves' hyperthyroidism. Background on the study: Samples of peripheral blood were obtained at initial diagnosis, prior to treatment of any kind. Regarding the study as a whole: Ophthalmopathy progression cases were predicted by the model with 70.59% sensitivity and approximately 74% specificity.

The study amplified TCR beta CDR3 regions using RNA transcripts. An initial RT-PCR round employing HTBI primers preceded a second-round multiplex PCR. TCRdb re-called the multiplex PCR reads through MiXCR, storing one row per CDR3 protein. The sample shows hundreds of thousands of distinct CDR3 sequences, roughly 39% of them seen only once. CDR3 length: 14 amino acids. Germline loops: CDR1 MNHEY, CDR2 SMNVEV (reference sequence). V shed 7 bases and J shed 2 bases, with 15 bases lying between them. The source of this sequence is an adult man with Graves' ophthalmopathy. V is TRBV27 and J is TRBJ2-7; D is undetermined. Sequenced: peripheral blood. The CDR3 DNA is TGTGCCAGCACCGGATCGCACAGCCCCTACGAGCAGTACTTC. Its translation is CASTGSHSPYEQYF.